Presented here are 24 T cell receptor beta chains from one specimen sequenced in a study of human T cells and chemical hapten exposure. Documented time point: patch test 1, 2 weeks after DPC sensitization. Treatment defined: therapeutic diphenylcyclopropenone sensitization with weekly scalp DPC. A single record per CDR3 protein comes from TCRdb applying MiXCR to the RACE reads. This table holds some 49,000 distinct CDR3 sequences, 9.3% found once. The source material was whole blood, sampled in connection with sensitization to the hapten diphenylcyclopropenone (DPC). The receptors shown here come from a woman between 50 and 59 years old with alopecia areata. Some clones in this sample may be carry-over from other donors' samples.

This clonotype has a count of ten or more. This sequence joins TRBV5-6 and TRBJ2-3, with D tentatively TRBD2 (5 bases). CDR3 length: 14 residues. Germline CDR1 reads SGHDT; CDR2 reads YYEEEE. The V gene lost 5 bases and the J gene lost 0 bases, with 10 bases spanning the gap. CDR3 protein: CASRGAGSTDTQYF. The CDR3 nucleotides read TGTGCCAGCAGGGGTGCGGGCAGCACAGATACGCAGTATTTT.

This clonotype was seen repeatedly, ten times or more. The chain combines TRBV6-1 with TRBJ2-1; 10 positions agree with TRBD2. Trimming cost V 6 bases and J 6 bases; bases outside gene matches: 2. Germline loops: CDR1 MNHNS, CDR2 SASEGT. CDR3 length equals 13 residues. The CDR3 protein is CASRGTSANEQFF. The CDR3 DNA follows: TGTGCCAGCAGGGGGACTAGCGCCAATGAGCAGTTCTTC.

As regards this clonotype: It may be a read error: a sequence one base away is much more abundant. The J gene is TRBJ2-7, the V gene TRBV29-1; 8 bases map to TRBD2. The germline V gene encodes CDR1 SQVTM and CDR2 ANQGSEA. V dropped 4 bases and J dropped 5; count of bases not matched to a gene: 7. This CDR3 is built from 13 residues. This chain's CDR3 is CSVGRAGVDEQYF. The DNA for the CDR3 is TGCAGCGTTGGGCGAGCGGGAGTGGACGAGCAGTACTTC.

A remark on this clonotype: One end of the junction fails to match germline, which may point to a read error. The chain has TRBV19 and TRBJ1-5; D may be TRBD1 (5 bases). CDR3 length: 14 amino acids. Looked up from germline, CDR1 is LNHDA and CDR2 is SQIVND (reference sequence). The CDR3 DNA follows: TGTGCCAGTAGTATTCAGGGCGGCAATCGGCCCCAGCATTTT. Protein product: CASSIQGGNRPQHF.

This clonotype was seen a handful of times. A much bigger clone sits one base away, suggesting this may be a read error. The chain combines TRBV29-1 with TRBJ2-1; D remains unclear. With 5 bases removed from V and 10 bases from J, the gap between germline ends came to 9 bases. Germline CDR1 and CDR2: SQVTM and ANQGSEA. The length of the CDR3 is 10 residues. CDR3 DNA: TGCAGCGTTACAACACTGGAGCAGTTCTTC. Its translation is CSVTTLEQFF.

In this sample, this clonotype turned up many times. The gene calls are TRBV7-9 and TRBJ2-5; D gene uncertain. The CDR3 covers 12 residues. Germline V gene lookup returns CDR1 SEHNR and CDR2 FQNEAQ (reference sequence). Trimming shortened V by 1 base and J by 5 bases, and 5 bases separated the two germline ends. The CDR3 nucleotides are TGTGCCAGCAGCTTAGATTATGAGACCCAGTACTTC. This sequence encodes CASSLDYETQYF.

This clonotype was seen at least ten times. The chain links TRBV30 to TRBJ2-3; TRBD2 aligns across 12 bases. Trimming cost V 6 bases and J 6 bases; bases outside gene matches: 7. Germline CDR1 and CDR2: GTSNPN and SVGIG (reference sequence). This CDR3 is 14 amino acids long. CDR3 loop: CACKLAGGADTQYF. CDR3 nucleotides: TGTGCCTGCAAACTAGCGGGAGGAGCGGATACGCAGTATTTT.

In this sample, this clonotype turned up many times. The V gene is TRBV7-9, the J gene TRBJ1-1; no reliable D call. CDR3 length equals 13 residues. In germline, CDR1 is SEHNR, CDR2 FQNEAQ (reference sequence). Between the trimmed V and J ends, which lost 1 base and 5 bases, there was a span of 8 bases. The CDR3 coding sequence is TGTGCCAGCAGCTTAGTCACGAGGACTGAAGCTTTCTTT. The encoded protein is CASSLVTRTEAFF.

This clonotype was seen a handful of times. The CDR3 region is CSASTVSGNTIYF. CDR3 DNA: TGCAGTGCTAGCACAGTGTCTGGAAACACCATATATTTT. J is TRBJ1-3 and V is TRBV20-1; D is uncertain. Germline CDR1 reads DFQATT; CDR2 reads SNEGSKA (reference sequence). The CDR3 runs to 13 residues. The V gene lost 3 bases and the J gene lost 1 base, with 7 bases spanning the gap.

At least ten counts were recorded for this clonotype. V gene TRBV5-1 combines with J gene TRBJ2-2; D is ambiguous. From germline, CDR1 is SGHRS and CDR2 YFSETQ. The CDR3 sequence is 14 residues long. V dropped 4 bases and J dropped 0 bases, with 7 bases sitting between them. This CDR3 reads CASSVRANTGELFF. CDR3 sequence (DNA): TGCGCCAGCAGCGTACGCGCGAACACCGGGGAGCTGTTTTTT.

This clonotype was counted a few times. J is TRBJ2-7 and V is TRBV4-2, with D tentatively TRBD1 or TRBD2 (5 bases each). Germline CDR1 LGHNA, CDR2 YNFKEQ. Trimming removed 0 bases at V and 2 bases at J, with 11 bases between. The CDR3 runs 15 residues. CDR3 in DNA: TGTGCCAGCAGCCAAGATGGGACCGTGACCTACGAGCAGTACTTC. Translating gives CASSQDGTVTYEQYF.

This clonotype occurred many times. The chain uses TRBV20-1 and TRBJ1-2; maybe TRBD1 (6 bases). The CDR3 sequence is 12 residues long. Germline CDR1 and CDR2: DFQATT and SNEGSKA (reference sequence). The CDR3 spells CTGRGDNYGYTF. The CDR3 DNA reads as TGCACCGGGAGGGGGGATAACTATGGCTACACCTTC.

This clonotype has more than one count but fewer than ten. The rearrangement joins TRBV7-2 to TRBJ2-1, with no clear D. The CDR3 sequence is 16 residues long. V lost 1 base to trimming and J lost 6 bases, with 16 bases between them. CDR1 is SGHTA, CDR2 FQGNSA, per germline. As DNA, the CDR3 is TGTGCCAGCAGCTTAGATGTGGGAACACGTGGCAATGAGCAGTTCTTC. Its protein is CASSLDVGTRGNEQFF.

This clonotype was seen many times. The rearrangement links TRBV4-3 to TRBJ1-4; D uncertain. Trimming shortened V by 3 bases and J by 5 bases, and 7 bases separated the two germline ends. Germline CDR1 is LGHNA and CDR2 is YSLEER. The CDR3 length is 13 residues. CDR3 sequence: CASSQSLNEKLFF. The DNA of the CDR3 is TGCGCCAGCAGCCAGTCCCTCAATGAAAAACTGTTTTTT.

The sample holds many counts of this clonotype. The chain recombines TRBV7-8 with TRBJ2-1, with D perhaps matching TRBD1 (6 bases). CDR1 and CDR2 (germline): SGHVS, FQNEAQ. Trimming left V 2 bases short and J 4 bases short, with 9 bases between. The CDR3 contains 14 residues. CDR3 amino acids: CASSLHQGYNEQFF. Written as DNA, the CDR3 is TGTGCCAGCAGCTTACATCAGGGGTACAATGAGCAGTTCTTC.

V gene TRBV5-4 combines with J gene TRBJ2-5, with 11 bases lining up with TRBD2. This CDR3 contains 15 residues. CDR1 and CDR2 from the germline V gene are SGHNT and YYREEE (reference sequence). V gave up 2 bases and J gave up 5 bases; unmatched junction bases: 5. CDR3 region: CASSLIAGGPETQYF. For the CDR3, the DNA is TGTGCCAGCAGCTTAATAGCGGGGGGGCCTGAGACCCAGTACTTC.

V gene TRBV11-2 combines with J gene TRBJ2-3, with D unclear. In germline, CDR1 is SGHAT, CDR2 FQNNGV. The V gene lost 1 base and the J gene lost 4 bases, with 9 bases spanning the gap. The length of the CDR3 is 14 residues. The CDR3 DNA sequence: TGTGCCAGCAGCTTAGTGGGCGGCCCAGATACGCAGTATTTT. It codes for CASSLVGGPDTQYF. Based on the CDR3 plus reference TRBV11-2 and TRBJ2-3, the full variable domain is EAGVAQSPRYKIIEKRQSVAFWCNPISGHATLYWYQQILGQGPKLLIQFQNNGVVDDSQLPKDRFSAERLKGVDSTLKIQPAKLEDSAVYLCASSLVGGPDTQYFGPGTRLTVL.

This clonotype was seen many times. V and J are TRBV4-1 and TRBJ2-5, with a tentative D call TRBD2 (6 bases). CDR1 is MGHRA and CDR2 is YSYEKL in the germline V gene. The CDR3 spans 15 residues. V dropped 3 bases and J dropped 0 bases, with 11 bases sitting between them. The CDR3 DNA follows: TGCGCCAGCAGCCAGGGCGGGACCGACCAAGAGACCCAGTACTTC. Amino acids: CASSQGGTDQETQYF.

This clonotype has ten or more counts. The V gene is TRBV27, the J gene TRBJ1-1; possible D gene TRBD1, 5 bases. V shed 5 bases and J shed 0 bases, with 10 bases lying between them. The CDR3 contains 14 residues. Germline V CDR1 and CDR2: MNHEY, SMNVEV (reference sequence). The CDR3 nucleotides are TGTGCCAGCAGTCTGACAGTTATGAACACTGAAGCTTTCTTT. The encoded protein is CASSLTVMNTEAFF.

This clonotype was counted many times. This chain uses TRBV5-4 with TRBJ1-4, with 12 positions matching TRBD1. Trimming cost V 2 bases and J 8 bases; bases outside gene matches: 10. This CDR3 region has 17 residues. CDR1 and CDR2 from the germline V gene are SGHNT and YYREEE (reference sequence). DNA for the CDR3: TGTGCCAGCAGCTTTAAAAAGGGACAGGGGGCTACGGAAAAACTGTTTTTT. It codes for CASSFKKGQGATEKLFF.

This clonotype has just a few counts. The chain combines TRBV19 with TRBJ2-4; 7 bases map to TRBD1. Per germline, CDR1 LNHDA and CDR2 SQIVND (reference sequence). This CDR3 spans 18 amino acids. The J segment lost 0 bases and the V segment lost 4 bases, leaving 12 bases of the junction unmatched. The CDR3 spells CASSTPGTVIPAKNIQYF. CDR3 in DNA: TGTGCCAGTAGTACCCCCGGGACAGTAATACCAGCCAAAAACATTCAGTACTTC.

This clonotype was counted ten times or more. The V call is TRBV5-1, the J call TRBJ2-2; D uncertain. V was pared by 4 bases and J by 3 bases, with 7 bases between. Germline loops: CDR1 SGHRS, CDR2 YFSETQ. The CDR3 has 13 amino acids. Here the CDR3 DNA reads TGCGCCAGCAGCCGGAGTTACACCGGGGAGCTGTTTTTT. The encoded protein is CASSRSYTGELFF.

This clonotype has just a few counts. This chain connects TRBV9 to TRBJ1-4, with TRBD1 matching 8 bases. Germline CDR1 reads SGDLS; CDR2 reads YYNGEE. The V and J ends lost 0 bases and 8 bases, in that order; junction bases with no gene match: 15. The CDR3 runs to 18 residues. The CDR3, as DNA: TGTGCCAGCAGCGTAGATTTCGTGACAGGGGCCCCGGGGGAAAAACTGTTTTTT. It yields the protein CASSVDFVTGAPGEKLFF.

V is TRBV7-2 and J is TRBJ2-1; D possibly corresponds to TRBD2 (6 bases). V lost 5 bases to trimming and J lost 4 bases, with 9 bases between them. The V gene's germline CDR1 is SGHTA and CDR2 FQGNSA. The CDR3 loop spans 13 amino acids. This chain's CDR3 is CASSQDYYNEQFF. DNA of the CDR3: TGTGCCAGCAGCCAGGACTATTACAATGAGCAGTTCTTC.